The 30 T cell receptor beta chains reported below all come from one sample, sequenced in a study of T cells in Graves' hyperthyroidism and ophthalmopathy. TCR beta CDR3 region amplification was performed from RNA transcripts. Primed by the HTBI set, a first-round RT-PCR was run on the TCR CDR3. TCRdb reanalysed the multiplex PCR reads using MiXCR and keeps one entry per CDR3 protein. The sample carries more than 550,000 distinct CDR3 sequences, 17% recorded once. Material for sequencing was blood. The receptor set was obtained from a man aged 50-60 years with Graves' hyperthyroidism.

This clonotype has ten or more counts. The chain joins TRBV27 to TRBJ2-1; 8 bases are shared with TRBD2. Germline V lookup: CDR1 MNHEY, CDR2 SMNVEV (reference sequence). This CDR3 is built from 15 residues. V trimming: 5 bases; J trimming: 8 bases; junction bases outside the gene matches: 11. This CDR3 is CASSNEREILDEQFF. The CDR3 nucleotides read TGTGCCAGCAGTAATGAGCGGGAGATCCTCGATGAGCAGTTCTTC.

At least ten counts were recorded for this clonotype. The genes are TRBV12-3 or TRBV12-4 and TRBJ2-1; D remains ambiguous. The CDR3 totals 13 residues. V was shortened by 4 bases and J by 6 bases, with 10 bases between the two germline ends. The CDR3: CASSSQIPNEQFF. The CDR3 nucleotides read TGTGCCAGCAGTTCGCAGATCCCCAATGAGCAGTTCTTC.

This clonotype has at least ten counts. The rearrangement joins TRBV18 to TRBJ2-7; D is ambiguous. CDR1 and CDR2 (germline): KGHSH, LQKENI. This CDR3 is 12 amino acids long. Trimming pared 8 bases from V and 3 bases from J, leaving 11 bases between. The CDR3 nucleotides are TGTGCCAGCAGCCCCCCGGGCTACGAGCAGTACTTC. Protein: CASSPPGYEQYF.

This clonotype was seen repeatedly, ten times or more. The V gene is TRBV12-3 or TRBV12-4, the J gene TRBJ2-1, with a tentative D call TRBD2 (7 bases). This CDR3 comprises 15 residues. Trimming shortened V by 6 bases and J by 6 bases, and 18 bases separated the two germline ends. This chain's CDR3 is CASRGRASGVNEQFF. For the CDR3, the DNA is TGTGCCAGCAGGGGGAGGGCCTCAGGGGTCAATGAGCAGTTCTTC.

This clonotype was counted ten times or more. This sequence joins TRBV7-9 and TRBJ2-7, with 7 positions matching TRBD2. The trim removed 7 bases at V and 3 bases at J, leaving 6 bases unmatched. The CDR3 consists of 13 residues. The germline gives CDR1 SEHNR, CDR2 FQNEAQ (reference sequence). This CDR3 is CASTTGGYYEQYF. In DNA form, the CDR3 reads TGTGCCAGCACCACCGGGGGGTACTACGAGCAGTACTTC.

This clonotype was detected ten times or more. The rearrangement uses TRBV2 and TRBJ1-5, with a tentative D call TRBD1 (5 bases). Trimming pared 5 bases from V and 0 bases from J, leaving 11 bases between. Germline values: CDR1 SNHLY, CDR2 FYNNEI. The CDR3 is 15 residues long. CDR3 amino acids: CASSNQGVSNQPQHF. CDR3 sequence (DNA): TGTGCCAGCAGTAACCAGGGAGTTAGCAATCAGCCCCAGCATTTT. Full variable domain (rest looked up from reference TRBV2 and TRBJ1-5): EPEVTQTPSHQVTQMGQEVILRCVPISNHLYFYWYRQILGQKVEFLVSFYNNEISEKSEIFDDQFSVERPDGSNFTLKIRSTKLEDSAMYFCASSNQGVSNQPQHFGDGTRLSIL.

Many counts were recorded for this clonotype. The genes are TRBV20-1 and TRBJ2-1, with D perhaps assigned TRBD1 or TRBD2 (5 bases each). The V gene's germline CDR1 is DFQATT and CDR2 SNEGSKA (reference sequence). The CDR3 is made up of 17 amino acids. Trimming removed 6 bases at V and 1 base at J, with 22 bases between. The CDR3 DNA reads as TGCAGTGCAACCCTGAGGGGAACAGGTCGTTCCTACAATGAGCAGTTCTTC. Its translation: CSATLRGTGRSYNEQFF.

The chain uses TRBV29-1 and TRBJ2-1; TRBD2 aligns across 13 bases. V gave up 6 bases and J gave up 7 bases; unmatched junction bases: 9. Germline loops: CDR1 SQVTM, CDR2 ANQGSEA. This CDR3 has 15 residues. For the CDR3, the DNA is TGCAGCGTAGCCCAGGGACTAGCGGGATGGAATGAGCAGTTCTTC. Its translation: CSVAQGLAGWNEQFF.

This clonotype was picked up many times. The chain employs TRBV9 and TRBJ2-2; 7 positions agree with TRBD1. CDR1 is SGDLS, CDR2 YYNGEE, per germline. This CDR3 contains 16 residues. Losses at the gene ends were 0 bases for V and 6 bases for J; bases not matched to a gene: 8. The CDR3 DNA follows: TGTGCCAGCAGCGTAGGACAGGGTTTTTTGTCCGGGGAGCTGTTTTTT. Its protein is CASSVGQGFLSGELFF.

The table lists this clonotype with many counts. The chain uses TRBV6-2 or TRBV6-3 and TRBJ2-1; possibly TRBD1 or TRBD2 for D (5 bases each). The CDR3 loop spans 16 amino acids. V lost 7 bases, J lost 2 bases, and 18 bases lay in between. The germline CDR1 and CDR2 sequences are MNHEY and SVGEGT. CDR3 sequence (DNA): TGTGCCAGCACCGATACCGGGGCTTTCGCCTACAATGAGCAGTTCTTC. Translation: CASTDTGAFAYNEQFF.

This clonotype turned up a few times. This rearrangement joins TRBV19 to TRBJ1-5, with a weak D call TRBD1 (5 bases). The CDR3 is made up of 13 amino acids. The germline CDR1 and CDR2 sequences are LNHDA and SQIVND (reference sequence). Trimming removed 3 bases at V and 11 bases at J, with 14 bases between. The CDR3 DNA reads as TGTGCCAGTAGTATTGAGGGGAGGTTAGCCCAGCATTTT. It encodes CASSIEGRLAQHF.

The DNA of the CDR3 is TGCAGTGAAGAGGCAGTGATCAACTATGGCTACACCTTC. Its translation: CSEEAVINYGYTF. This sequence joins TRBV20-1 and TRBJ1-2; no reliable D call. Deletions cut 7 bases from V and 2 bases from J, with 14 bases between. The CDR3 is 13 residues long. Germline CDR1 is DFQATT and CDR2 is SNEGSKA (reference sequence).

This clonotype showed up just a few times. The CDR3 nucleotides are TGTGCCAGCAGGCCAACGATAGACACTGAAGCTTTCTTT. Amino acids: CASRPTIDTEAFF. J is TRBJ1-1 and V is TRBV6-1; no firm D call. Trimming took off 6 bases at V and 3 bases at J, with 11 bases between the two ends. CDR3 length equals 13 residues. Germline CDR1 reads MNHNS; CDR2 reads SASEGT.

The chain is built from TRBV28 and TRBJ1-5; a possible D gene is TRBD1 (5 bases). The CDR3 length is 14 residues. The germline V gene has CDR1 MDHEN and CDR2 SYDVKM. V was trimmed by 8 bases and J by 0 bases, leaving 11 bases between them. CDR3 coding DNA: TGTGCCAGCGCTGGGGCTTATAGCAATCAGCCCCAGCATTTT. This gives the protein CASAGAYSNQPQHF.

On this clonotype: At one of its ends the junction is not consistent with the germline gene, which may arise from a read error. CDR3 bases: TGCGCCAGCTGCTTGGGGGGCCTCTACGAGCAGTACTTC. Its protein product is CASCLGGLYEQYF. This chain uses TRBV5-1 with TRBJ2-7; D assignment may be TRBD1 or TRBD2 (6 bases each). Germline CDR1 reads SGHRS; CDR2 reads YFSETQ. This CDR3 spans 13 amino acids. The whole variable domain, filled in from reference TRBV5-1 and TRBJ2-7, reads KAGVTQTPRYLIKTRGQQVTLSCSPISGHRSVSWYQQTPGQGLQFLFEYFSETQRNKGNFPGRFSGRQFSNSRSEMNVSTLELGDSALYLCASCLGGLYEQYFGPGTRLTVT.

This clonotype was seen ten or more times. As DNA, the CDR3 is TGTGCCAGCAGCCAGGAAAGGGGCACTGAAGCTTTCTTT. This encodes CASSQERGTEAFF. The chain employs TRBV3-1 and TRBJ1-1, with D perhaps matching TRBD1 (5 bases). V shed 3 bases and J shed 4 bases, with 9 bases lying between them. The length of the CDR3 is 13 residues. The germline V gene has CDR1 LGHDT and CDR2 YNNKEL (reference sequence).

The table lists this clonotype with many counts. The chain uses TRBV30 and TRBJ1-2; D is possibly TRBD1 (6 bases). Trimming stripped 3 bases from V and 10 bases from J, with 21 bases between. Germline V CDR1 and CDR2: GTSNPN, SVGIG (reference sequence). The CDR3 contains 14 residues. Here the CDR3 DNA reads TGTGCCTGGAGGCCAGGGGCCACACTGGGTGTCTACACCTTC. Translation gives CAWRPGATLGVYTF.

The chain recombines TRBV19 with TRBJ1-1; weak D call: TRBD1 (6 bases). The V end lost 5 bases, the J end lost 1 base, and 11 bases lay between the germline ends. Germline V gives CDR1 LNHDA, CDR2 SQIVND (reference sequence). The CDR3 is 14 amino acids. The CDR3 DNA is TGTGCCAGTAGTCGGTGGGGGCAGAACACTGAAGCTTTCTTT. This gives the protein CASSRWGQNTEAFF.

This clonotype has a handful of counts. V gene TRBV29-1 combines with J gene TRBJ2-7; possible D gene TRBD2, 6 bases. The length of the CDR3 is 13 residues. Trimming left V 0 bases short and J 2 bases short, with 8 bases between. Germline V CDR1 and CDR2: SQVTM, ANQGSEA. The CDR3 DNA follows: TGCAGCGTTGAAGAAGCGGGCCCCTACGAGCAGTACTTC. Translated, it gives CSVEEAGPYEQYF.

This clonotype has a handful of counts. V usage is TRBV20-1 and J usage is TRBJ2-3; no firm D call. Germline-derived CDR1 and CDR2 are DFQATT and SNEGSKA (reference sequence). V shed 8 bases and J shed 1 base, with 10 bases lying between them. The CDR3 extends over 12 amino acids. The DNA for the CDR3 is TGCAGTACCCTCGGGCGCACAGATACGCAGTATTTT. This codes for CSTLGRTDTQYF.

This clonotype was seen more than once but under ten times. The gene calls are TRBV15 and TRBJ1-3; D perhaps matches TRBD1 (5 bases). The CDR3 extends over 15 amino acids. Germline CDR1 is LNHNV and CDR2 is YYDKDF (reference sequence). Trimming stripped 3 bases from V and 7 bases from J, with 16 bases between. The CDR3 nucleotides are TGTGCCACCAGCAGGGGGACCTCTCCCGGGAACACCATATATTTT. It specifies CATSRGTSPGNTIYF. Filled out from reference TRBV15 and TRBJ1-3, the complete variable domain reads DAMVIQNPRYQVTQFGKPVTLSCSQTLNHNVMYWYQQKSSQAPKLLFHYYDKDFNNEADTPDNFQSRRPNTSFCFLDIRSPGLGDTAMYLCATSRGTSPGNTIYFGEGSWLTVV.

This clonotype was recorded many times. The chain employs TRBV30 and TRBJ1-1; possibly TRBD1 for D (5 bases). The CDR3 loop spans 13 amino acids. The germline CDR1 and CDR2 sequences are GTSNPN and SVGIG (reference sequence). V gave up 0 bases and J gave up 10 bases, with 15 bases separating them. CDR3 DNA: TGTGCCTGGAGTGTACAAGTTGGGACCGGAGCTTTCTTT. Translating gives CAWSVQVGTGAFF.

Details on this clonotype: Just one base apart from a much larger clone, this may be a read error. This chain connects TRBV28 to TRBJ2-1; perhaps TRBD2 as D (6 bases). V lost 3 bases and J lost 3, with 15 bases in between. The CDR3 loop spans 16 amino acids. Per the germline V gene, CDR1 is MDHEN and CDR2 is SYDVKM. The CDR3 nucleotides are TGTGCCAGCAGTTTTGGGCGGGGCGGAATCTACAATGAGCAGTTCTTC. Residues: CASSFGRGGIYNEQFF.

This clonotype was detected many times. The chain is built from TRBV28 and TRBJ2-7; 10 bases align to TRBD2. Trimming cost V 10 bases and J 2 bases; bases outside gene matches: 20. Germline V CDR1 and CDR2: MDHEN, SYDVKM. This CDR3 is built from 18 residues. The DNA of the CDR3 is TGTGCCACCTTAAGTCTTGGCAGCGGGAGGGCCTCCCCCTACGAGCAGTACTTC. It translates to CATLSLGSGRASPYEQYF.

In its sample, this clonotype was seen a few times. CDR3 bases: TGTGCCACAGCGGTCGCGGGGGGCTACAATGAGCAGTTCTTC. It translates to CATAVAGGYNEQFF. The chain joins TRBV24-1 to TRBJ2-1, with 8 bases identical to TRBD2. The germline V gene encodes CDR1 KGHDR and CDR2 SFDVKD. This CDR3 has 14 amino acids. J was trimmed by 3 bases and V by 10 bases; bases with no gene match: 7.

This clonotype was counted a few times. The chain has TRBV29-1 and TRBJ2-7; 9 bases fit TRBD1. The CDR3 covers 15 residues. The germline gives CDR1 SQVTM, CDR2 ANQGSEA. V shed 2 bases and J 5 bases; nucleotides not matched to a gene: 10. Written as DNA, the CDR3 is TGCAGCGTTGAATCCGGGACAGGGACGATTGACGAGCAGTACTTC. Translated: CSVESGTGTIDEQYF.

With regard to this clonotype: Given a much more abundant clone one base away, this may be a read error. This chain joins TRBV29-1 and TRBJ2-2; D may be TRBD1 (6 bases). The V and J ends lost 4 bases and 2 bases respectively, with 14 bases between them. This CDR3 is 15 amino acids long. Germline lookup yields CDR1 SQVTM and CDR2 ANQGSEA. The CDR3 loop is CSVAPRQANTGELFF. DNA for the CDR3: TGCAGCGTTGCCCCGAGACAGGCTAACACCGGGGAGCTGTTTTTT.

In its sample, this clonotype was seen a few times. The rearrangement links TRBV18 to TRBJ2-7; TRBD1 matches at 8 bases. This CDR3 region has 15 residues. V dropped 3 bases and J dropped 0; count of bases not matched to a gene: 4. Per the germline V gene, CDR1 is KGHSH and CDR2 is LQKENI. The CDR3 loop reads CASSPQGASSYEQYF. The CDR3 nucleotides are TGTGCCAGCTCACCCCAGGGGGCCAGCTCCTACGAGCAGTACTTC.

This clonotype was counted a few times. V usage is TRBV19 and J usage is TRBJ2-7, with TRBD1 matching 7 bases. The CDR3 runs 16 residues. Per germline, CDR1 LNHDA and CDR2 SQIVND (reference sequence). Trimming removed 4 bases from V and 4 bases from J; junction bases left unmatched: 13. The CDR3 here is CASSTGTARGSYEQYF. CDR3 nucleotide sequence: TGTGCCAGTAGTACCGGGACAGCAAGAGGATCGTACGAGCAGTACTTC.

This clonotype has only one observation. The genes are TRBV20-1 and TRBJ2-5; 7 bases align to TRBD1. With V trimmed by 3 bases and J by 5 bases, 18 bases remained unmatched. The CDR3 contains 17 residues. Germline assignment: CDR1 DFQATT and CDR2 SNEGSKA (reference sequence). CDR3 loop: CSARDWDSRQGRETQYF. Written as DNA, the CDR3 is TGCAGTGCTAGGGATTGGGACAGTAGGCAGGGTCGGGAGACCCAGTACTTC.